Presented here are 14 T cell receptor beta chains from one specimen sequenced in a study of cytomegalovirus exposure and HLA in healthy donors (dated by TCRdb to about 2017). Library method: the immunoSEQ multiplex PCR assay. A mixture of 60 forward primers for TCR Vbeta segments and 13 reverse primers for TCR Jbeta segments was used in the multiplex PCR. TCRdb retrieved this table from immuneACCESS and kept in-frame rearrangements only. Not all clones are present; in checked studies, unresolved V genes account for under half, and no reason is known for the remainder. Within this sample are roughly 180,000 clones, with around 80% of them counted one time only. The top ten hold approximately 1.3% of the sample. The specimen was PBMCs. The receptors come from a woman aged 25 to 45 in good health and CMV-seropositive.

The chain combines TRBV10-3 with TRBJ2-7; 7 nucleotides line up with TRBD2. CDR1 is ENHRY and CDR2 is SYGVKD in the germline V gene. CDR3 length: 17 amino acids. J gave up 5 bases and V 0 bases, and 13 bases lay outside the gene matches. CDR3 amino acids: CAISESGSQRGVDEQYF. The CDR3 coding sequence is TGTGCCATCAGTGAGTCCGGGTCCCAGCGGGGAGTTGACGAGCAGTACTTC.

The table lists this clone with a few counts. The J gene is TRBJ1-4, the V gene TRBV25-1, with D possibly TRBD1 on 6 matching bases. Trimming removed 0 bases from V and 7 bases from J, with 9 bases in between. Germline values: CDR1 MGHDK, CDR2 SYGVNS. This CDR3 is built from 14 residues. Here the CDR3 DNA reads TGTGCCAGCAGTGAATATAGCAGGGGTGAAAAACTGTTTTTT. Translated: CASSEYSRGEKLFF.

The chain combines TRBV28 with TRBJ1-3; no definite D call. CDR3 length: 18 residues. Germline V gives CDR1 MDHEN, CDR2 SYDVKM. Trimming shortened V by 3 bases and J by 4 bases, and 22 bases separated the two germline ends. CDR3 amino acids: CASSLASLVFGRGNTIYF. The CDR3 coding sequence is TGTGCCAGCAGTTTGGCCTCTTTGGTTTTTGGTCGCGGAAACACCATATATTTT.

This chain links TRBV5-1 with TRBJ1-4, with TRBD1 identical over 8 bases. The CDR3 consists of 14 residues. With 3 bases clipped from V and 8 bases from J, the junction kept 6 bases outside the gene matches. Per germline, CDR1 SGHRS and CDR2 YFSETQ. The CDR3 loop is CASSSQGVGEKLFF. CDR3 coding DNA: TGCGCCAGCAGCTCACAGGGGGTTGGCGAAAAACTGTTTTTT.

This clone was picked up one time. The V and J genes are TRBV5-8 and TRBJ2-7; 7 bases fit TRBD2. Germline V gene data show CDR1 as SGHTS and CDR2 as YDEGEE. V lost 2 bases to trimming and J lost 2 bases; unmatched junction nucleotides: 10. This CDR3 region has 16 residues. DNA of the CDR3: TGTGCCAGCAGCTTAAGGCTAGCGGAGTTGCCCTACGAGCAGTACTTC. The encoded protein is CASSLRLAELPYEQYF.

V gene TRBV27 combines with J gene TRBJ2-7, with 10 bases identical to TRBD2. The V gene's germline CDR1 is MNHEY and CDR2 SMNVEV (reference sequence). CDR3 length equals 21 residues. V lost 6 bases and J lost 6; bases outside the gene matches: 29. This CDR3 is CASSPDRVQREGTEVIFEQYF. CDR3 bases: TGTGCCAGCAGCCCCGACAGGGTTCAGCGGGAGGGTACGGAGGTGATATTCGAGCAGTACTTC.

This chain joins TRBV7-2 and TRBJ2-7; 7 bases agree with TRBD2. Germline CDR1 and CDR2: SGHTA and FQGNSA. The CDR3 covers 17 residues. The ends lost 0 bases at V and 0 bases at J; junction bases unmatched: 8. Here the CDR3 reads CASSLAPGGTSSYEQYF. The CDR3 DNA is TGTGCCAGCAGCTTAGCTCCGGGGGGAACGTCCTCCTACGAGCAGTACTTC.

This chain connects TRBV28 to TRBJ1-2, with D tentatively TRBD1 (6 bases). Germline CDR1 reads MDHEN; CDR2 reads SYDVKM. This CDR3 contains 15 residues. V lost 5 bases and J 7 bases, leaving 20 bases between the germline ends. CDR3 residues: CASSPPGAGDVGYTF. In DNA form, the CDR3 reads TGTGCCAGCAGTCCGCCCGGGGCAGGGGACGTTGGCTACACCTTC.

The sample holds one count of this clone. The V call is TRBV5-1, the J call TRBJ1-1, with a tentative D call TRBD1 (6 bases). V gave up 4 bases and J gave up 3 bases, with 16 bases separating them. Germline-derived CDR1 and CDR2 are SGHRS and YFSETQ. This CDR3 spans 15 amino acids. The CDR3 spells CASSRRQGRDTEAFF. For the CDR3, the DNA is TGCGCCAGCAGCCGCCGGCAGGGGAGAGACACTGAAGCTTTCTTT. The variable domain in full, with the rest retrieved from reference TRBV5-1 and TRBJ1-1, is KAGVTQTPRYLIKTRGQQVTLSCSPISGHRSVSWYQQTPGQGLQFLFEYFSETQRNKGNFPGRFSGRQFSNSRSEMNVSTLELGDSALYLCASSRRQGRDTEAFFGQGTRLTVV.

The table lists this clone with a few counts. CDR3 DNA: TGTGCCAGCAGCCCCTTAGCGGGAACCCCCTACGAGCAGTACTTC. It is translated as CASSPLAGTPYEQYF. This chain connects TRBV7-9 to TRBJ2-7, with 8 bases lining up with TRBD2. CDR1 is SEHNR and CDR2 is FQNEAQ in the germline V gene (reference sequence). The CDR3 is 15 amino acids. J was trimmed by 2 bases and V by 5 bases; bases with no gene match: 8. Full variable domain (outside the CDR3, taken from reference TRBV7-9 and TRBJ2-7): DTGVSQNPRHKITKRGQNVTFRCDPISEHNRLYWYRQTLGQGPEFLTYFQNEAQLEKSRLLSDRFSAERPKGSFSTLEIQRTEQGDSAMYLCASSPLAGTPYEQYFGPGTRLTVT.

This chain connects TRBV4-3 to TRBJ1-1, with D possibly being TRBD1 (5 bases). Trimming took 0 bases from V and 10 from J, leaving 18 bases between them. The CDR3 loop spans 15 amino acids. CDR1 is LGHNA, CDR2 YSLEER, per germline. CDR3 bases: TGCGCCAGCAGCCAAGAAATTCAGAAGCAGGGCCGAGCTTTCTTT. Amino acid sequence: CASSQEIQKQGRAFF.

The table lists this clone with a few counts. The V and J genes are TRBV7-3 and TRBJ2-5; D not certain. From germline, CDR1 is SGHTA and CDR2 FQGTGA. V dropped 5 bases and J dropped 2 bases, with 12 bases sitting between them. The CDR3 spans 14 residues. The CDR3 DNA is TGTGCCAGCAGCCTCAACAGTGTTCAAGAGACCCAGTACTTC. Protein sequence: CASSLNSVQETQYF.

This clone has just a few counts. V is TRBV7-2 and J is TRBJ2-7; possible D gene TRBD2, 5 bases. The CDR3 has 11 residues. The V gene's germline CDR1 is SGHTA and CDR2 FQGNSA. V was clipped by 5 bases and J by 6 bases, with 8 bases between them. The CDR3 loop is CASSRDGEQYF. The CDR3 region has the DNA TGTGCCAGCAGCCGGGATGGCGAGCAGTACTTC.

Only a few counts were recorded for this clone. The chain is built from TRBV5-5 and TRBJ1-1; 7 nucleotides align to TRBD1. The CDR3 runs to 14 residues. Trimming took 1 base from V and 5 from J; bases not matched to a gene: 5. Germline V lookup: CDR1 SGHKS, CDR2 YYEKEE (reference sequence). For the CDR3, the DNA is TGTGCCAGCAGCTTGTGGGACAGCGGGACTGAAGCTTTCTTT. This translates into CASSLWDSGTEAFF.